A selection of T cell receptor beta chains follows, all from one sample in a study of cytomegalovirus exposure and HLA in healthy donors. Assay: immunoSEQ multiplex PCR; the TCRdb copy retains only in-frame clones and omits some. The sample has 200,000 to 250,000 clones, over 80% seen once. Input material: PBMCs. The receptors were gathered from a boy aged 2-15 years in good health and CMV-seronegative. Both conserved end residues are part of each CDR3. The D gene is left open where the match is weak. Rows may omit the clone size; those that give it use once, few, many or a size class.

>TRBD1|TRBV5-1|few|TRBJ2-1
CASSLDPGDRGNEQFF
TGCGCCAGCAGCTTGGACCCCGGCGACAGGGGGAATGAGCAGTTCTTC
>.|TRBV21-1|.|TRBJ2-5
CASTDLFRRAGGETQYF
TGTGCCAGTACGGACCTTTTTCGGAGGGCCGGGGGGGAGACCCAGTACTTC
>.|TRBV6-1|.|TRBJ2-1
CASSSGTALYNEQFF
TGTGCCAGCAGTTCCGGGACTGCTCTCTACAATGAGCAGTTCTTC
>TRBD2|TRBV27|.|TRBJ2-4
CASSLAAGGRNIQYF
TGTGCCAGCAGTTTAGCGGCGGGGGGACGTAACATTCAGTACTTC
>.|TRBV5-6|few|TRBJ1-2
CASSRGTNYGYTF
TGTGCCAGCAGTCGGGGAACTAACTATGGCTACACCTTC
>TRBD1|TRBV5-1|.|TRBJ2-5
CASTFDRGETQYF
TGCGCCAGCACTTTCGACAGGGGTGAGACCCAGTACTTC
>TRBD2|TRBV5-1|.|TRBJ2-7
CASSSGLADFYEQYF
TGCGCCAGCAGCTCGGGACTAGCGGACTTCTACGAGCAGTACTTC
>TRBD1|TRBV13|.|TRBJ1-5
CASSLGRQGSQPQHF
TGTGCCAGCAGCTTAGGGCGACAGGGTAGTCAGCCCCAGCATTTT
>TRBD2|TRBV5-1|.|TRBJ2-3
CASSLAGSSGITDTQYF
TGCGCCAGCAGCTTGGCCGGGAGTAGCGGGATAACAGATACGCAGTATTTT
>.|TRBV6-5|.|TRBJ1-4
CASSEGAGREKLFF
TGTGCCAGCAGTGAAGGGGCAGGGAGGGAAAAACTGTTTTTT
>TRBD2|TRBV6-6|once|TRBJ2-5
CASSNSGNGGETQYF
TGTGCCAGCAGTAACAGCGGGAATGGGGGAGAGACCCAGTACTTC
>.|TRBV7-2|.|TRBJ2-7
CASSLDSGGTYEQYF
TGTGCCAGCAGCCTCGACTCAGGCGGGACCTACGAGCAGTACTTC
>.|TRBV18|.|TRBJ2-5
CASPPSGETQYF
TGTGCCAGCCCACCGTCGGGGGAGACCCAGTACTTC
>.|TRBV13|.|TRBJ2-2
CASSQTETNTGELFF
TGTGCCAGCAGCCAGACAGAGACGAACACCGGGGAGCTGTTTTTT
>TRBD1|TRBV27|few|TRBJ1-1
CASSDRGAAEAFF
TGTGCCAGCAGTGACAGGGGTGCGGCTGAAGCTTTCTTT
>TRBD1|TRBV15|once|TRBJ2-7
CATSTPDRVQVYEQYF
TGTGCCACCAGCACCCCCGACAGGGTCCAAGTCTACGAGCAGTACTTC
>.|TRBV30|.|TRBJ1-2
CAWSIGAGVDGYTF
TGTGCCTGGAGTATTGGGGCAGGAGTTGATGGCTACACCTTC
>TRBD1|TRBV4-1|.|TRBJ2-2
CASSLDRDTGELFF
TGCGCCAGCAGCCTAGACAGGGATACCGGGGAGCTGTTTTTT
>TRBD1|TRBV5-4|.|TRBJ2-5
CASSAHGTEETQYF
TGTGCCAGCAGCGCCCACGGGACAGAAGAGACCCAGTACTTC
>TRBD1|TRBV30|few|TRBJ1-1
CAWSVTGSTEAFF
TGTGCCTGGAGTGTGACAGGGAGTACTGAAGCTTTCTTT
>TRBD1|TRBV9|.|TRBJ2-1
CASSVTGQQFYNEQFF
TGTGCCAGCAGCGTAACGGGACAGCAATTCTACAATGAGCAGTTCTTC
>.|TRBV6-5|.|TRBJ1-1
CASSYGRVTEAFF
TGTGCCAGCAGTTACGGCAGGGTGACTGAAGCTTTCTTT
>TRBD1|TRBV14|.|TRBJ2-7
CASSSHDGTVVEQYF
TGTGCCAGCAGCTCTCATGATGGGACAGTCGTCGAGCAGTACTTC
>.|TRBV13|.|TRBJ1-4
CASSLGGAPEKLFF
TGTGCCAGCAGCTTAGGAGGGGCGCCCGAAAAACTGTTTTTT
>TRBD2|TRBV11-3|few|TRBJ2-2
CASSRKLAGVPGELFF
TGTGCCAGCAGCCGTAAACTAGCGGGAGTTCCCGGGGAGCTGTTTTTT
>TRBD2|TRBV6-5|.|TRBJ2-3
CASSYSAGGGTDTQYF
TGTGCCAGCAGTTACTCAGCGGGAGGGGGCACAGATACGCAGTATTTT
>.|TRBV7-6|.|TRBJ1-1
CASSLAGARTEAFF
TGTGCCAGCAGCTTAGCAGGGGCGCGTACTGAAGCTTTCTTT
>.|TRBV7-3|.|TRBJ1-1
CASSLTREATEAFF
TGTGCCAGCAGCTTAACGCGGGAGGCGACTGAAGCTTTCTTT
>TRBD1|TRBV4-1|.|TRBJ2-2
CASSPRSFRGPNTGELFF
TGCGCCAGCAGCCCAAGATCTTTCAGGGGGCCGAACACCGGGGAGCTGTTTTTT
>TRBD2|TRBV5-1|.|TRBJ2-5
CASSPRTSGRSIETQYF
TGCGCCAGCAGCCCGCGGACTAGCGGGAGAAGTATAGAGACCCAGTACTTC
>.|TRBV11-2|few|TRBJ2-7
CASSLGQSYEQYF
TGTGCCAGCAGCTTAGGACAGTCCTACGAGCAGTACTTC